These 18 T cell receptor beta chains originate from one sample sequenced in a study of identical twins. TCRdb used MiXCR to reprocess the 5' RACE reads, holding one entry per CDR3 protein. The sample contains about 200,000 distinct CDR3 sequences, around a tenth of which appear only once. The sequenced material came from memory (CD45RO+) T cells sorted from blood. Receptors were obtained from a woman between 18 and 30 years old in good health.

This clonotype was seen more than once but under ten times. This rearrangement joins TRBV20-1 to TRBJ2-1; 7 bases fit TRBD1. The length of the CDR3 is 11 residues. V was clipped by 4 bases and J by 7 bases; unmatched bases: 1. Germline assignment: CDR1 DFQATT and CDR2 SNEGSKA (reference sequence). The CDR3 nucleotides are TGCAGTGCTAACAGGGGAAATGAGCAGTTCTTC. Protein product: CSANRGNEQFF.

The rearrangement links TRBV20-1 to TRBJ1-1, with a weak D call TRBD1 (5 bases). Germline CDR1 DFQATT, CDR2 SNEGSKA (reference sequence). V was pared by 0 bases and J by 8 bases, with 19 bases between. This CDR3 is built from 15 residues. CDR3 loop: CSARDPLARNREAFF. CDR3 nucleotide sequence: TGCAGTGCTAGAGATCCATTGGCTCGAAACAGGGAAGCTTTCTTT.

The V call is TRBV4-2, the J call TRBJ2-3, with 10 nucleotides matching TRBD2. Germline V gene lookup returns CDR1 LGHNA and CDR2 YNFKEQ. The CDR3 loop spans 17 amino acids. V was pared by 4 bases and J by 5 bases, with 12 bases of the junction left unmatched. The CDR3 DNA reads TGTGCCAGCAGCCTAATGACAGCGGGGGGGCTCGGAGATACGCAGTATTTT. Translating it yields CASSLMTAGGLGDTQYF.

This clonotype was picked up many times. The chain uses TRBV11-2 and TRBJ1-2, with D possibly TRBD1 on 6 matching bases. Germline V gives CDR1 SGHAT, CDR2 FQNNGV. The CDR3 totals 16 residues. The V gene lost 5 bases and the J gene lost 0 bases, with 16 bases spanning the gap. CDR3 sequence: CASSPKGGRANYGYTF. In nucleotides, the CDR3 is TGTGCCAGCAGCCCCAAGGGGGGGCGAGCTAACTATGGCTACACCTTC.

This clonotype has at least ten counts. The chain employs TRBV18 and TRBJ2-5, with no clear D. Deletions cut 3 bases from V and 6 bases from J, with 8 bases between. The length of the CDR3 is 12 residues. Germline loops: CDR1 KGHSH, CDR2 LQKENI. The CDR3, as DNA: TGTGCCAGCTCACCGGATGGCAAGACCCAGTACTTC. Encoded protein: CASSPDGKTQYF.

Note on this clonotype: One end of the junction does not line up with germline, which may come from a read error. CDR3 region: CSARERIGLVLNNEQFF. Here the CDR3 DNA reads TGCAGTGCCAGAGAAAGGATTGGGCTGGTGCTAAACAATGAGCAGTTCTTC. This chain connects TRBV20-1 to TRBJ2-1, with D uncertain. CDR1 is DFQATT, CDR2 SNEGSKA, per germline (reference sequence). CDR3 length: 17 residues.

This clonotype occurred many times. This chain joins TRBV4-3 and TRBJ2-1; 14 nucleotides line up with TRBD2. V was clipped by 5 bases and J by 7 bases; unmatched bases: 10. The CDR3 extends over 17 amino acids. Germline assignment: CDR1 LGHNA and CDR2 YSLEER. The CDR3 is CASSFMSGTSGGNEQFF. In DNA form, the CDR3 reads TGCGCCAGCAGCTTCATGTCCGGGACTAGCGGGGGAAATGAGCAGTTCTTC.

The chain employs TRBV12-3 or TRBV12-4 and TRBJ2-4, with D possibly matching TRBD1 (6 bases). The CDR3 contains 15 residues. Trimming shortened V by 6 bases and J by 0 bases, and 12 bases separated the two germline ends. CDR3 in amino acids: CASRATGLAKNIQYF. The CDR3, as DNA: TGTGCCAGCAGAGCAACAGGGTTAGCCAAAAACATTCAGTACTTC.

The chain combines TRBV7-9 with TRBJ2-7, with D perhaps assigned TRBD1 or TRBD2 (5 bases each). CDR1 and CDR2 from the germline V gene are SEHNR and FQNEAQ (reference sequence). V shed 5 bases and J shed 7 bases, with 21 bases lying between them. This CDR3 spans 15 amino acids. The CDR3 protein is CASSQQLGTAREQYF. The DNA for the CDR3 is TGTGCCAGCAGCCAACAGCTGGGGACGGCGAGGGAGCAGTACTTC.

The chain carries TRBV11-2 and TRBJ1-1; D unclear. The germline gives CDR1 SGHAT, CDR2 FQNNGV. The CDR3 sequence is 15 residues long. V dropped 1 base and J dropped 1 base, with 10 bases sitting between them. The CDR3 loop reads CASSLVPRRNTEAFF. The CDR3 DNA is TGTGCCAGCAGCTTAGTTCCGCGGCGGAACACTGAAGCTTTCTTT.

The gene calls are TRBV11-2 and TRBJ2-1; 13 nucleotides align to TRBD2. The CDR3 covers 15 residues. CDR1 is SGHAT, CDR2 FQNNGV, per germline. V was clipped by 4 bases and J by 6 bases; unmatched bases: 3. DNA of the CDR3: TGTGCCAGCAGCTCCCGGACTAGCGGGAGCAATGAGCAGTTCTTC. Protein product: CASSSRTSGSNEQFF.

J is TRBJ1-4 and V is TRBV9, with TRBD1 identical over 7 bases. The ends lost 1 base at V and 4 bases at J; junction bases unmatched: 4. CDR1 is SGDLS, CDR2 YYNGEE, per germline. The CDR3 is 15 residues long. The CDR3: CASSVNRGDNEKLFF. The CDR3 coding sequence is TGTGCCAGCAGCGTAAACAGGGGAGATAATGAAAAACTGTTTTTT.

This clonotype was detected only a few times. The chain joins TRBV24-1 to TRBJ2-3, with 12 nucleotides matching TRBD2. CDR1 and CDR2 from the germline V gene are KGHDR and SFDVKD. V was clipped by 5 bases and J by 0 bases; unmatched bases: 5. This CDR3 has 17 residues. The CDR3 DNA reads as TGTGCCACCAGTGCCCCGACTAGCGGGGGAAGCACAGATACGCAGTATTTT. It encodes CATSAPTSGGSTDTQYF.

The rearrangement uses TRBV5-6 and TRBJ1-6, with D possibly TRBD1 on 5 matching bases. The germline CDR1 and CDR2 sequences are SGHDT and YYEEEE. This CDR3 has 16 residues. In nucleotides, the CDR3 is TGTGGCCCCAGCCTCCTCGGCCGGGGACTGAATTCACCCCTCCACTTT. Encoded protein: CGPSLLGRGLNSPLHF.

As regards this clonotype: Germline and junction disagree at one end, which may indicate a read error. The V and J genes are TRBV5-1 and TRBJ2-1; D unclear. The germline V gene has CDR1 SGHRS and CDR2 YFSETQ. This CDR3 region has 15 residues. The CDR3: CASSLAQSSYNEQFF. As DNA, the CDR3 is TGCGCCAGCAGTTTGGCCCAAAGCTCCTACAATGAGCAGTTCTTC.

This clonotype has only a few counts. This chain connects TRBV7-9 to TRBJ2-3, with TRBD2 identical over 15 bases. There are 16 residues in the CDR3. Germline CDR1 is SEHNR and CDR2 is FQNEAQ (reference sequence). The V segment lost 8 bases and the J segment 10 bases; nucleotides outside the gene matches: 13. The CDR3 region is CASGRTSGRASGSQYF. DNA of the CDR3: TGTGCCAGCGGAAGGACTAGCGGGAGGGCCTCAGGTTCGCAGTATTTT.

V and J are TRBV3-1 and TRBJ2-5; D is unresolved. Germline CDR1 LGHDT, CDR2 YNNKEL (reference sequence). This CDR3 region has 14 residues. V dropped 7 bases and J dropped 1 base, with 13 bases sitting between them. For the CDR3, the DNA is TGTGCCAGCACCACGACGGTTATCCAAGAGACCCAGTACTTC. Amino acid sequence: CASTTTVIQETQYF.

In its sample, this clonotype was seen many times. The chain is built from TRBV20-1 and TRBJ1-1; D is perhaps TRBD1 (5 bases). Germline assignment: CDR1 DFQATT and CDR2 SNEGSKA (reference sequence). The CDR3 runs 12 residues. Trimming took 3 bases from V and 8 from J, leaving 13 bases between them. The CDR3 nucleotides are TGCAGTGCTAGGCCCATTGGGGCCGAAGCTTTCTTT. This gives the protein CSARPIGAEAFF.